Listed here are 27 T cell receptor beta chains from one sample, sequenced in a study of glioma-infiltrating T cells. The iRepertoire nested amplicon-rescue multiplex PCR amplified TCR alpha and beta CDR3s from RNA. Via MiXCR, TCRdb re-called the multiplex PCR reads, giving one row per CDR3 protein. This sample has more than 300,000 distinct CDR3 sequences, with around 45% found just once. The source material was glioma tissue, nonneoplastic brain tissue, or PBMCs (not recorded which). All receptors derive from a human donor with low-grade glioma or glioblastoma, undergoing nonglioma brain surgery, or in good health (not recorded which).

This clonotype has a count of ten or more. The V call is TRBV20-1, the J call TRBJ2-3; 9 bases are a match to TRBD1. The CDR3 extends over 15 amino acids. Germline loops: CDR1 DFQATT, CDR2 SNEGSKA (reference sequence). Trimming cost V 4 bases and J 1 base; bases outside gene matches: 6. CDR3 sequence reads: CSAIVGDRGTDTQYF. The CDR3 DNA reads TGCAGTGCTATAGTTGGGGACAGGGGCACAGATACGCAGTATTTT.

This clonotype was observed at least ten times. The J gene is TRBJ1-1, the V gene TRBV25-1; D ambiguous. The V end lost 2 bases, the J end lost 9 bases, and 16 bases lay between the germline ends. The V gene's germline CDR1 is MGHDK and CDR2 SYGVNS. The CDR3 consists of 14 residues. The CDR3 DNA is TGTGCCAGCAGTGAACCTAGGACGGCGGGTCAAGCTTTCTTT. It translates to CASSEPRTAGQAFF.

This clonotype was found once. This chain connects TRBV11-2 to TRBJ2-3, with no clear D. The germline gives CDR1 SGHAT, CDR2 FQNNGV. The CDR3 is 16 residues long. Trimming took 3 bases from V and 0 from J, leaving 13 bases between them. The CDR3 loop is CASSFSLITSTDTQYF. For the CDR3, the DNA is TGTGCCAGCAGCTTTTCCTTAATAACTAGCACAGATACGCAGTATTTT.

There are many counts of this clonotype. The chain combines TRBV6-1 with TRBJ2-1, with 8 bases fitting TRBD2. V lost 6 bases and J lost 4; bases outside the gene matches: 5. Germline CDR1 is MNHNS and CDR2 is SASEGT. CDR3 length: 14 amino acids. The CDR3 region is CASSKLAEYNEQFF. In nucleotides, the CDR3 is TGTGCCAGCAGCAAACTAGCGGAATACAATGAGCAGTTCTTC.

The gene calls are TRBV19 and TRBJ1-1; no clear D gene. The CDR3 covers 13 residues. CDR1 is LNHDA and CDR2 is SQIVND in the germline V gene (reference sequence). V was clipped by 3 bases and J by 0 bases, with 5 bases between them. CDR3 loop: CASSISVNTEAFF. The CDR3 nucleotides are TGTGCCAGTAGTATTTCAGTGAACACTGAAGCTTTCTTT.

This clonotype has just a few counts. The V call is TRBV7-6, the J call TRBJ1-1; D might be TRBD1 (6 bases). Germline CDR1 and CDR2: SGHVS and FNYEAQ. The ends were cut back, 3 bases at V and 2 bases at J, with 13 bases in the middle. The CDR3 is made up of 15 amino acids. CDR3 coding DNA: TGTGCCAGCAGCTTCCCGGGGGCTTTCAACACTGAAGCTTTCTTT. It specifies CASSFPGAFNTEAFF.

The chain carries TRBV4-1 and TRBJ2-7, with 10 bases lining up with TRBD2. The junction had 17 bases not matched to a gene; V was cut back by 4 bases and J by 2 bases. The germline CDR1 and CDR2 sequences are MGHRA and YSYEKL. The CDR3 covers 19 residues. The CDR3 loop is CASSPPGQGVSGRAYEQYF. The CDR3 DNA reads as TGCGCCAGCAGCCCCCCCGGACAGGGTGTAAGCGGGAGGGCCTACGAGCAGTACTTC.

This clonotype was counted a few times. This chain links TRBV7-3 with TRBJ2-1; TRBD2 matches 10 bases. The CDR3 consists of 16 residues. Germline CDR1 and CDR2: SGHTA and FQGTGA. The junction had 4 bases not matched to a gene; V was cut back by 1 base and J by 4 bases. As DNA, the CDR3 is TGTGCCAGCAGCTTAATTAGCGGGAGGCAATACAATGAGCAGTTCTTC. This codes for CASSLISGRQYNEQFF.

CDR3 sequence reads: CASSLDGVAREQFF. The CDR3 coding sequence is TGTGCCAGCAGCTTGGATGGGGTCGCCAGGGAGCAGTTCTTC. The chain has TRBV5-8 and TRBJ2-1; no reliable D call. Trimming took off 0 bases at V and 10 bases at J, with 14 bases between the two ends. The CDR3 has 14 residues. CDR1 and CDR2 (germline): SGHTS, YDEGEE.

V is TRBV7-3 and J is TRBJ2-1; 7 bases align to TRBD2. The junction had 8 bases not matched to a gene; V was cut back by 5 bases and J by 4 bases. CDR3 length: 15 amino acids. Germline V gene data show CDR1 as SGHTA and CDR2 as FQGTGA. The CDR3 DNA reads TGTGCCAGCAGCCCTTTTGTGGGAGGGTACAATGAGCAGTTCTTC. Encoded protein: CASSPFVGGYNEQFF.

In this sample, this clonotype turned up a few times. The chain carries TRBV27 and TRBJ2-7, with 8 bases fitting TRBD1. Germline assignment: CDR1 MNHEY and CDR2 SMNVEV (reference sequence). Trimming removed 7 bases from V and 7 bases from J; junction bases left unmatched: 9. The CDR3 has 13 amino acids. The CDR3 DNA reads as TGTGCCAGCACCGGACAGGGCTTAAGGGAGCAGTACTTC. Protein sequence: CASTGQGLREQYF.

To note about this clonotype: Being one base from a much bigger clone, this may be a read error. The chain couples TRBV7-2 to TRBJ2-2, with 12 positions matching TRBD2. The CDR3 is 16 residues long. The J segment lost 1 base and the V segment lost 6 bases, leaving 3 bases of the junction unmatched. Germline CDR1 and CDR2: SGHTA and FQGNSA. CDR3 residues: CASRRGLAGNTGELFF. CDR3 sequence (DNA): TGTGCCAGCAGACGGGGACTAGCGGGGAACACCGGGGAGCTGTTTTTT. The variable domain in full, completed from reference TRBV7-2 and TRBJ2-2, reads GAGVSQSPSNKVTEKGKDVELRCDPISGHTALYWYRQSLGQGLEFLIYFQGNSAPDKSGLPSDRFSAERTGGSVSTLTIQRTQQEDSAVYLCASRRGLAGNTGELFFGEGSRLTVL.

This clonotype was seen only a few times. This may be a read error, as it is one base from a much larger clone. The rearrangement uses TRBV6-2 or TRBV6-3 and TRBJ1-2; D may be TRBD1 (5 bases). Trimming shortened V by 2 bases and J by 4 bases, and 23 bases separated the two germline ends. Germline V gene lookup returns CDR1 MNHEY and CDR2 SVGEGT. The CDR3 contains 18 residues. DNA of the CDR3: TGTGCCAGCAGTTACCATAATCATCGAGAGGGGATGTCCTATGGCTACACCTTC. It codes for CASSYHNHREGMSYGYTF.

Worth noting for this clonotype: A much bigger clone sits one base away, suggesting this may be a read error. The genes are TRBV27 and TRBJ2-5; 11 nucleotides line up with TRBD2. The CDR3 sequence is 15 residues long. Germline CDR1 MNHEY, CDR2 SMNVEV (reference sequence). The CDR3 DNA is TGTGCCAGCGGTTTGCTAGCGGGAGGTCAAGAGACCCAGTACTTC. It yields the protein CASGLLAGGQETQYF.

This clonotype was detected ten times or more. This chain joins TRBV27 and TRBJ2-3; 8 bases map to TRBD1. CDR1 and CDR2 (germline): MNHEY, SMNVEV (reference sequence). After removal of 1 base from V and 10 bases from J, the junction contained 7 bases not matched to a gene. This CDR3 has 14 amino acids. CDR3: CASSLYLGQGPQYF. For the CDR3, the DNA is TGTGCCAGCAGTTTATACCTTGGACAGGGTCCGCAGTATTTT.

The genes are TRBV28 and TRBJ1-4, with D possibly TRBD1 on 6 matching bases. This CDR3 has 15 residues. Germline CDR1 is MDHEN and CDR2 is SYDVKM. V was shortened by 5 bases and J by 4 bases, with 14 bases between the two germline ends. The CDR3, as DNA: TGTGCCAGCAGTCCCCGGACAGAATTTAATGAAAAACTGTTTTTT. It is translated as CASSPRTEFNEKLFF. The variable domain in full, with the rest retrieved from reference TRBV28 and TRBJ1-4, is DVKVTQSSRYLVKRTGEKVFLECVQDMDHENMFWYRQDPGLGLRLIYFSYDVKMKEKGDIPEGYSVSREKKERFSLILESASTNQTSMYLCASSPRTEFNEKLFFGSGTQLSVL.

There are a few counts of this clonotype. The rearrangement uses TRBV2 and TRBJ1-1; D is ambiguous. From germline, CDR1 is SNHLY and CDR2 FYNNEI. The V gene lost 5 bases and the J gene lost 2 bases, with 6 bases spanning the gap. The CDR3 is made up of 12 amino acids. CDR3 region: CASSSVNTEAFF. For the CDR3, the DNA is TGTGCCAGCAGTTCAGTAAACACTGAAGCTTTCTTT.

Many counts were recorded for this clonotype. The chain combines TRBV27 with TRBJ1-2; tentative D call: TRBD1 (6 bases). Germline V lookup: CDR1 MNHEY, CDR2 SMNVEV (reference sequence). V gave up 6 bases and J gave up 5 bases, with 13 bases separating them. The CDR3 extends over 13 amino acids. DNA for the CDR3: TGTGCCAGCAGCCCCGGACAGACGTATGGCTACACCTTC. It codes for CASSPGQTYGYTF.

As regards this clonotype: One base away lies a much larger clone, so this may be a sequencing read error. V usage is TRBV7-2 and J usage is TRBJ2-1, with D tentatively TRBD1 or TRBD2 (5 bases each). CDR3 size: 19 residues. Germline CDR1 and CDR2: SGHTA and FQGNSA. CDR3 amino acids: CANSRAGPAAGPSYNEQFF. The DNA for the CDR3 is TGTGCCAACAGCCGCGCAGGGCCAGCGGCGGGTCCCTCCTACAATGAGCAGTTCTTC.

Regarding this clonotype: This likely comes from a read error, as the CDR3 has no conserved phenylalanine or tryptophan at its end. This rearrangement joins TRBV20-1 to TRBJ2-5; D is ambiguous. CDR1 is DFQATT and CDR2 is SNEGSKA in the germline V gene (reference sequence). This CDR3 contains 14 residues. Trimming pared 1 base from V and 4 bases from J, leaving 13 bases between. CDR3 DNA sequence: TGCAGTGCTAGAGGTCAACGGCGTGGAGAGACCCAGTACCTC. This gives the protein CSARGQRRGETQYL.

The chain is built from TRBV3-1 and TRBJ2-7; 9 bases are a match to TRBD2. This CDR3 is built from 13 residues. The V gene end was trimmed by 4 bases and the J gene end by 6 bases; junction bases not matched to a gene: 4. Germline assignment: CDR1 LGHDT and CDR2 YNNKEL (reference sequence). The CDR3 here is CASSLAGAGEQYF. DNA for the CDR3: TGTGCCAGCAGCCTAGCGGGAGCTGGCGAGCAGTACTTC.

The rearrangement joins TRBV4-2 to TRBJ1-1; perhaps TRBD1 as D (5 bases). Germline-derived CDR1 and CDR2 are LGHNA and YNFKEQ. Between the trimmed V and J ends, which lost 3 bases and 4 bases, there was a span of 18 bases. The CDR3 is made up of 16 amino acids. Here the CDR3 DNA reads TGTGCCAGCAGCCAGATATCGCAGGGATTGGGCACTGAAGCTTTCTTT. It encodes CASSQISQGLGTEAFF.

This clonotype was counted a few times. The rearrangement uses TRBV27 and TRBJ2-7; 7 bases are a match to TRBD1. CDR1 and CDR2 (germline): MNHEY, SMNVEV (reference sequence). This CDR3 is built from 14 residues. Losses at the gene ends were 5 bases for V and 2 bases for J; bases not matched to a gene: 6. The CDR3 protein is CASSHRTGAYEQYF. The CDR3 nucleotides read TGTGCCAGCAGTCACAGGACAGGAGCCTACGAGCAGTACTTC.

The rearrangement joins TRBV7-6 to TRBJ2-5, with D tentatively TRBD2 (7 bases). The CDR3 contains 14 residues. Trimming took 0 bases from V and 5 from J, leaving 10 bases between them. Germline loops: CDR1 SGHVS, CDR2 FNYEAQ. CDR3 DNA: TGTGCCAGCAGCTTAGCGGGGGGGGGCGAGACCCAGTACTTC. Amino acids: CASSLAGGGETQYF.

The gene calls are TRBV7-8 and TRBJ2-7; 9 positions agree with TRBD2. The CDR3 length is 15 residues. The germline V gene encodes CDR1 SGHVS and CDR2 FQNEAQ. V gave up 5 bases and J gave up 0 bases; unmatched junction bases: 5. The CDR3 protein is CASSPRLADSYEQYF. As DNA, the CDR3 is TGTGCCAGCAGCCCCAGACTAGCGGACTCCTACGAGCAGTACTTC. Full variable domain (missing parts from reference TRBV7-8 and TRBJ2-7): GAGVSQSPRYKVAKRGQDVALRCDPISGHVSLFWYQQALGQGPEFLTYFQNEAQLDKSGLPSDRFFAERPEGSVSTLKIQRTQQEDSAVYLCASSPRLADSYEQYFGPGTRLTVT.

The rearrangement joins TRBV7-3 to TRBJ2-2; D not certain. CDR1 is SGHTA, CDR2 FQGTGA, per germline. CDR3 length: 13 amino acids. V lost 5 bases and J lost 4, with 8 bases in between. DNA of the CDR3: TGTGCCAGCAGCCAAACAGTCACCGGGGAGCTGTTTTTT. It translates to CASSQTVTGELFF. Drawing the rest from reference TRBV7-3 and TRBJ2-2, the complete variable domain is GAGVSQTPSNKVTEKGKYVELRCDPISGHTALYWYRQSLGQGPEFLIYFQGTGAADDSGLPNDRFFAVRPEGSVSTLKIQRTERGDSAVYLCASSQTVTGELFFGEGSRLTVL.

This chain uses TRBV4-1 with TRBJ2-3, with D perhaps assigned TRBD1 or TRBD2 (5 bases each). The germline V gene encodes CDR1 MGHRA and CDR2 YSYEKL. This CDR3 spans 16 amino acids. The ends were cut back, 4 bases at V and 5 bases at J, with 19 bases in the middle. The chain's CDR3 is CASSPGPGRTKDTQYF. The DNA for the CDR3 is TGCGCCAGCAGCCCGGGGCCGGGACGGACGAAAGATACGCAGTATTTT.